This T cell receptor (beta chain) was sequenced during a study of blood T cell repertoires in COVID-19. The repertoire was sequenced with immunoSEQ multiplex PCR; TCRdb's copy has only in-frame clones and lacks some. The table shows 310,000 or so clones, with about nine tenths occurring only once. The sequence was obtained from a woman aged 45-65 years who had recovered from COVID-19. The sequenced sample was peripheral blood.

CDR3 DNA sequence: TGTGCCAGCAGCCCAGGGGGCAGGAACACTGAAGCTTTCTTT. It is translated as CASSPGGRNTEAFF. The rearrangement uses TRBV5-4 and TRBJ1-1; 8 nucleotides agree with TRBD1. The CDR3 extends over 14 amino acids. Trimming at V came to 4 bases and at J to 1 base, leaving 3 bases not matched to a gene. Per the germline V gene, CDR1 is SGHNT and CDR2 is YYREEE (reference sequence).